This T cell receptor beta chain was profiled in a study of T cell repertoires in cytomegalovirus infection (dated by TCRdb to between 2018 and 2021). The study in broad terms: Donor HLA type was relevant to the analysis, because carriage of CMV infection together with the matching HLA type was indicated by public TCR beta signatures.

From the cysteine through the phenylalanine, the CDR3 covers 14 amino acids. The only DNA kept is the CDR3, 42 bases in frame from the first base. Looking up the germline V gene (reference sequence) yields CDR1 DFQATT and CDR2 SNEGSKA. Trimmed from V: 5 bases; trimmed from J: 6 bases; junction bases lacking a gene match: 6. TCRdb shows the sequencer as Illumina HiSeq 1500. The public sequencing data were trimmed at Q25 with fastp and processed into clonotypes with MiXCR by TCRdb, which kept only in-frame beta chains. One record per CDR3 amino acid sequence lists the most common genes and DNA. The sample yields 290,000 or so distinct CDR3 sequences; 8% to 10% were counted once. 2.5% of the sample goes to the ten largest clones. This clonotype was observed at least ten times. Its antigen is still unknown. No clone much larger than this one lies a single base away; base qualities are absent. Points the paper makes about the study in general: In both this cohort and an independent roughly 330-donor cohort, the cumulative frequency of public TCR beta family members distinguished carriers of CMV infection plus the relevant HLA type. The ex vivo response was dominated by HLA-C-restricted CMV-specific TCR beta clonotypes, which also provided the single most frequent clonotype in two of eight donors.

The sequenced sample was PBMCs. The rearrangement joined TRBV20-1 to TRBJ1-6, with 8 bases matching TRBD1. The clonotype was recovered from a human donor in good health (CMV status not recorded). Some clones in this sample may be carry-over from other donors' samples. The CDR3 reads as follows: CSAPKQGVNSPLHF. The nucleotide sequence reads TGCAGTGCTCCTAAACAGGGGGTTAATTCACCCCTCCACTTT.